Below are 23 T cell receptor beta chains sequenced from a single sample in a study of blood T cell repertoires in COVID-19. The repertoire was sequenced with immunoSEQ multiplex PCR; TCRdb's copy has only in-frame clones and lacks some. This sample carries almost 200,000 clones, roughly nine tenths of them seen once, and the ten largest clones take approximately 8%. Sequencing was done on a sample of PBMCs or T cells enriched from blood (not recorded which). The receptors shown here come from a woman aged 18-29 years who had recovered from COVID-19.

J is TRBJ1-1 and V is TRBV2; 8 nucleotides align to TRBD1. CDR1 is SNHLY, CDR2 FYNNEI, per germline. The CDR3 runs 16 residues. Unmatched junction bases numbered 11, after V lost 7 bases and J lost 1 base. The CDR3 loop is CASTRMGQAGNTEAFF. The CDR3 nucleotides are TGTGCCAGCACCCGAATGGGACAGGCTGGGAACACTGAAGCTTTCTTT.

In this sample, this clone turned up many times. The rearrangement links TRBV30 to TRBJ2-7; no clear D. Trimming took off 2 bases at V and 2 bases at J, with 13 bases between the two ends. Germline CDR1 GTSNPN, CDR2 SVGIG (reference sequence). The CDR3 runs 14 residues. CDR3 coding DNA: TGTGCCTGGAGTAATATCATCTCTACCTACGAGCAGTACTTC. It encodes CAWSNIISTYEQYF.

The chain carries TRBV19 and TRBJ1-2; TRBD1 is a possible D gene (6 bases). Trimming pared 5 bases from V and 1 base from J, leaving 11 bases between. CDR3 length: 14 amino acids. The germline V gene has CDR1 LNHDA and CDR2 SQIVND (reference sequence). The CDR3 DNA reads as TGTGCCAGTAGTTCCTCGACAGGTAACTATGGCTACACCTTC. Protein sequence: CASSSSTGNYGYTF. Variable domain in full (rest from reference TRBV19 and TRBJ1-2): DGGITQSPKYLFRKEGQNVTLSCEQNLNHDAMYWYRQDPGQGLRLIYYSQIVNDFQKGDIAEGYSVSREKKESFPLTVTSAQKNPTAFYLCASSSSTGNYGYTFGSGTRLTVV.

The chain recombines TRBV12-2 with TRBJ2-3; the DNA was not used to check the table's D call, TRBD2. TRBV12-2 has pseudogene status. The CDR3 contains 19 residues. CDR3 sequence reads: CASRLVPPGLAGGRRAQYF. CDR3 in DNA: TGTGCAAGTCGCTTAGTGCCCCCGGGACTAGCGGGGGGCCGAAGAGCGCAGTATTTT.

The V call is TRBV10-2, the J call TRBJ2-2; D remains ambiguous. Trimming shortened V by 4 bases and J by 4 bases, and 10 bases separated the two germline ends. The CDR3 consists of 14 residues. Per the germline V gene, CDR1 is WSHSY and CDR2 is SAAADI. The CDR3 DNA reads TGCGCCAGCAGTGTCTCAGGATTCACCGGGGAGCTGTTTTTT. It translates to CASSVSGFTGELFF.

This chain connects TRBV7-3 to TRBJ2-1; D perhaps matches TRBD1 (6 bases). The CDR3 totals 14 residues. Germline-derived CDR1 and CDR2 are SGHTA and FQGTGA. Between the trimmed V and J ends, which lost 0 bases and 3 bases, there was a span of 6 bases. CDR3 nucleotides: TGTGCCAGCAGCTTAACAGGGGGCTACAATGAGCAGTTCTTC. Translated: CASSLTGGYNEQFF.

The rearrangement uses TRBV24-1 and TRBJ1-2; D remains unclear. Germline-derived CDR1 and CDR2 are KGHDR and SFDVKD. Trimming took off 3 bases at V and 8 bases at J, with 6 bases between the two ends. The CDR3 covers 11 residues. The CDR3, as DNA: TGTGCCACCAGTGATCCGCAGGGCTACACCTTC. Its protein product is CATSDPQGYTF.

The chain employs TRBV14 and TRBJ1-1, with D maybe TRBD1 (5 bases). The CDR3 runs to 13 residues. Deletions cut 3 bases from V and 8 bases from J, with 13 bases between. The germline gives CDR1 SGHDN, CDR2 FVKESK. The CDR3 sequence: CASSHSGVGEAFF. The CDR3 nucleotides read TGTGCCAGCAGCCATTCGGGGGTAGGGGAAGCTTTCTTT. Together with reference TRBV14 and TRBJ1-1, the CDR3 gives the full variable domain: EAGVTQFPSHSVIEKGQTVTLRCDPISGHDNLYWYRRVMGKEIKFLLHFVKESKQDESGMPNNRFLAERTGGTYSTLKVQPAELEDSGVYFCASSHSGVGEAFFGQGTRLTVV.

This sequence joins TRBV29-1 and TRBJ1-2; 7 bases agree with TRBD1. Germline V CDR1 and CDR2: SQVTM, ANQGSEA. CDR3 length equals 11 residues. CDR3 region: CGTGTDYGYTF. In DNA, the CDR3 is TGCGGAACCGGGACAGACTATGGCTACACCTTC.

This chain connects TRBV2 to TRBJ2-2, with TRBD2 identical over 10 bases. V shed 2 bases and J 1 base; nucleotides not matched to a gene: 7. The CDR3 has 18 amino acids. The germline CDR1 and CDR2 sequences are SNHLY and FYNNEI. The CDR3 protein is CASSERGLAGENTGELFF. The CDR3 nucleotides are TGTGCCAGCAGTGAAAGAGGGCTAGCGGGGGAGAACACCGGGGAGCTGTTTTTT.

The V and J genes are TRBV5-1 and TRBJ2-5; no definite D call. Trimming stripped 0 bases from V and 5 bases from J, with 11 bases between. The germline V gene has CDR1 SGHRS and CDR2 YFSETQ. The CDR3 is 14 amino acids. CDR3 DNA sequence: TGCGCCAGCAGCTTGGATGTAGCCGTGGAGACCCAGTACTTC. Amino acid sequence: CASSLDVAVETQYF.

This chain uses TRBV14 with TRBJ1-1, with a tentative D call TRBD1 (5 bases). Germline V gene sequence: CDR1 SGHDN, CDR2 FVKESK. V gave up 6 bases and J gave up 0 bases, with 8 bases separating them. The CDR3 contains 13 residues. The CDR3 DNA sequence: TGTGCCAGCAGACAACAGGTGAACACTGAAGCTTTCTTT. This gives the protein CASRQQVNTEAFF.

This clone has a handful of counts. The chain is built from TRBV3-1 (or the pseudogene TRBV3-2) and TRBJ2-7; 7 bases match TRBD2. The CDR3 runs 14 residues. Germline CDR1 and CDR2: LGHDT and YNNKEL (reference sequence). V shed 4 bases and J 4 bases; nucleotides not matched to a gene: 7. The CDR3 sequence is CASSPQRGIYEQYF. DNA of the CDR3: TGTGCCAGCAGCCCACAGCGGGGAATTTACGAGCAGTACTTC.

The rearrangement joins TRBV2 to TRBJ2-7; 11 bases line up with TRBD1. The CDR3 extends over 15 amino acids. The germline V gene has CDR1 SNHLY and CDR2 FYNNEI. The V and J ends lost 4 bases and 5 bases, in that order; junction bases with no gene match: 7. CDR3 amino acids: CASSVPGQGVNEQYF. The DNA for the CDR3 is TGTGCCAGCAGTGTCCCGGGACAGGGGGTAAACGAGCAGTACTTC.

The V gene is TRBV5-1, the J gene TRBJ2-2; 7 bases map to TRBD1. V lost 6 bases and J lost 5; bases outside the gene matches: 7. The CDR3 has 14 amino acids. Germline-derived CDR1 and CDR2 are SGHRS and YFSETQ. DNA for the CDR3: TGCGCCAGCACCGGGACAGAAGGAACCGGGGAGCTGTTTTTT. It codes for CASTGTEGTGELFF. The variable domain in full, with the rest retrieved from reference TRBV5-1 and TRBJ2-2, is KAGVTQTPRYLIKTRGQQVTLSCSPISGHRSVSWYQQTPGQGLQFLFEYFSETQRNKGNFPGRFSGRQFSNSRSEMNVSTLELGDSALYLCASTGTEGTGELFFGEGSRLTVL.

About this clone itself: The same CDR3 is also encoded by other DNA sequences in this sample. The rearrangement links TRBV6-5 to TRBJ1-2; 9 bases fit TRBD1. CDR3 size: 12 residues. Germline assignment: CDR1 MNHEY and CDR2 SVGAGI. V lost 4 bases to trimming and J lost 7 bases; unmatched junction nucleotides: 1. The CDR3 protein is CASSWTGVGYTF. The CDR3 DNA is TGTGCCAGCAGTTGGACAGGGGTTGGCTACACCTTC.

This chain joins TRBV30 and TRBJ1-6, with a possible D match to TRBD1 (5 bases). This CDR3 spans 14 amino acids. V lost 3 bases, J lost 9 bases, and 15 bases lay in between. Germline V gene data show CDR1 as GTSNPN and CDR2 as SVGIG (reference sequence). The CDR3 sequence: CAWSYDLTGSPLHF. CDR3 nucleotides: TGTGCCTGGAGCTACGACCTAACAGGTTCACCCCTCCACTTT. Drawing the rest from reference TRBV30 and TRBJ1-6, the complete variable domain is SQTIHQWPATLVQPVGSPLSLECTVEGTSNPNLYWYRQAAGRGLQLLFYSVGIGQISSEVPQNLSASRPQDRQFILSSKKLLLSDSGFYLCAWSYDLTGSPLHFGNGTRLTVT.

This chain links TRBV28 with TRBJ1-6; 10 positions match TRBD1. CDR1 and CDR2 from the germline V gene are MDHEN and SYDVKM. V lost 3 bases, J lost 9 bases, and 5 bases stayed unmatched. This CDR3 has 15 amino acids. For the CDR3, the DNA is TGTGCCAGCAGTTTCAGGACAGGGGGTGTTTCACCCCTCCACTTT. Translating gives CASSFRTGGVSPLHF. The whole variable domain, remainder taken from reference TRBV28 and TRBJ1-6, is DVKVTQSSRYLVKRTGEKVFLECVQDMDHENMFWYRQDPGLGLRLIYFSYDVKMKEKGDIPEGYSVSREKKERFSLILESASTNQTSMYLCASSFRTGGVSPLHFGNGTRLTVT.

The CDR3 DNA is TGTGCCAGCAGCTTAGGCCTACTAGCGGGGGGTAGCACAGATACGCAGTATTTT. This sequence encodes CASSLGLLAGGSTDTQYF. The chain combines TRBV7-3 with TRBJ2-3, with 12 nucleotides matching TRBD2. Trimming at V came to 2 bases and at J to 0 bases, leaving 6 bases not matched to a gene. The germline CDR1 and CDR2 sequences are SGHTA and FQGTGA. The CDR3 length is 18 residues. Filled out from reference TRBV7-3 and TRBJ2-3, the complete variable domain reads GAGVSQTPSNKVTEKGKYVELRCDPISGHTALYWYRQSLGQGPEFLIYFQGTGAADDSGLPNDRFFAVRPEGSVSTLKIQRTERGDSAVYLCASSLGLLAGGSTDTQYFGPGTRLTVL.

The V call is TRBV24-1, the J call TRBJ1-4; 10 positions match TRBD1. The ends lost 5 bases at V and 0 bases at J; junction bases unmatched: 5. Germline CDR1 reads KGHDR; CDR2 reads SFDVKD. The CDR3 has 17 residues. CDR3 residues: CATSGGQGTATNEKLFF. CDR3 in DNA: TGTGCCACCAGTGGGGGACAGGGGACTGCAACTAATGAAAAACTGTTTTTT.

A note on this clone: Other DNA sequences in the same sample also yield this CDR3. The chain carries TRBV5-1 and TRBJ1-1; 7 bases fit TRBD1. The CDR3 extends over 14 amino acids. CDR1 and CDR2 (germline): SGHRS, YFSETQ. Losses at the gene ends were 1 base for V and 4 bases for J; bases not matched to a gene: 4. The CDR3 region has the DNA TGCGCCAGCAGCTTGACAGGGGTGGGCACTGAAGCTTTCTTT. Its translation is CASSLTGVGTEAFF.

This chain uses TRBV2 with TRBJ1-4; 9 nucleotides line up with TRBD1. V lost 4 bases, J lost 8 bases, and 5 bases stayed unmatched. Germline values: CDR1 SNHLY, CDR2 FYNNEI. The length of the CDR3 is 14 residues. The CDR3 spells CASSGYRGREKLFF. CDR3 coding DNA: TGTGCCAGCAGTGGTTACAGGGGGCGAGAAAAACTGTTTTTT. The full variable domain, with the rest looked up from reference TRBV2 and TRBJ1-4, is EPEVTQTPSHQVTQMGQEVILRCVPISNHLYFYWYRQILGQKVEFLVSFYNNEISEKSEIFDDQFSVERPDGSNFTLKIRSTKLEDSAMYFCASSGYRGREKLFFGSGTQLSVL.

This clone was found once. V gene TRBV9 combines with J gene TRBJ2-2, with 9 bases matching TRBD1. Germline V CDR1 and CDR2: SGDLS, YYNGEE. V shed 1 base and J 9 bases; nucleotides not matched to a gene: 4. This CDR3 region has 14 residues. CDR3 sequence: CASSVSGTGWELFF. As DNA, the CDR3 is TGTGCCAGCAGCGTATCCGGGACAGGGTGGGAGCTGTTTTTT.